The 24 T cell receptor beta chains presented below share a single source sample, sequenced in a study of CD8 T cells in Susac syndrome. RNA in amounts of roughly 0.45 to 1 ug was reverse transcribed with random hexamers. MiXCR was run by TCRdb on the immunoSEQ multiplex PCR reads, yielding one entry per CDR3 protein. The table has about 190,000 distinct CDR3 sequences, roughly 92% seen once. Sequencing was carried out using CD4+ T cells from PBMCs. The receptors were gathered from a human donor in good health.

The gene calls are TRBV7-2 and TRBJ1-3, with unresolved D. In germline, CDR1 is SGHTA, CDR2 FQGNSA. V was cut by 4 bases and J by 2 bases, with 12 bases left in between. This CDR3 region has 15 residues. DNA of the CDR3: TGTGCCAGCAGCTCCCCCCTGGGTGCTGGAAACACCATATATTTT. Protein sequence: CASSSPLGAGNTIYF.

CDR3 protein: CSAGSSPYEQYV. The CDR3 nucleotides read TGCAGCGCCGGGAGCTCACCCTACGAGCAGTACGTC. The gene calls are TRBV29-1 and TRBJ2-7; a possible D gene is TRBD2 (6 bases). CDR1 is SQVTM and CDR2 is ANQGSEA in the germline V gene. V lost 7 bases, J lost 2 bases, and 12 bases lay in between. This CDR3 spans 12 amino acids.

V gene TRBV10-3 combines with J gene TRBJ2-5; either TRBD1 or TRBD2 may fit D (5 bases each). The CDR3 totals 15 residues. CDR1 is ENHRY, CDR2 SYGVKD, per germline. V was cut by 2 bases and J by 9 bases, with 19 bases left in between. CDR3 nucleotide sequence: TGTGCCATCAGTGAGACCCCGTCGAGGGGATCGGCCCAGTACTTC. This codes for CAISETPSRGSAQYF.

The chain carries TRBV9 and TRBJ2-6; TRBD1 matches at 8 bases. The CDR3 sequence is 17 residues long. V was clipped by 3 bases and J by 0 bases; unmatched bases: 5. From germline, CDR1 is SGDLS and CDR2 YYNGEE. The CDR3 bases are TGTGCCAGCAGCGCCCTCGGGACAGGCTCTGGGGCCAACGTCCTGACTTTC. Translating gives CASSALGTGSGANVLTF.

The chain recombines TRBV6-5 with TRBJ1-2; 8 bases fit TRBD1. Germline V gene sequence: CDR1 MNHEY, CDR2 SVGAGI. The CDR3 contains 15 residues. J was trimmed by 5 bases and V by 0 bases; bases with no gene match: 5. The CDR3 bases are TGTGCCAGCAGTTACTCGGACAGGGTGGGGTATGGCTACACCTTC. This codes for CASSYSDRVGYGYTF.

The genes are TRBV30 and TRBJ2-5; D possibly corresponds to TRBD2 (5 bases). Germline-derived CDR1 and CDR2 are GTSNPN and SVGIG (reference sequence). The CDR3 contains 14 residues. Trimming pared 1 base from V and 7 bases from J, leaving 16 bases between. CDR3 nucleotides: TGTGCCTGGAGTGGACGAAGGACTCGGGGGACCCAGTACTTC. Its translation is CAWSGRRTRGTQYF.

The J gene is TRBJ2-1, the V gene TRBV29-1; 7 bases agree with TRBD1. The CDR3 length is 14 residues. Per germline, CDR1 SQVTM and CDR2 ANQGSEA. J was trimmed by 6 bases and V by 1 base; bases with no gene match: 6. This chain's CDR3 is CSVEAQGRANEQFF. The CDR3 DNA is TGCAGCGTTGAAGCACAGGGGCGAGCCAATGAGCAGTTCTTC.

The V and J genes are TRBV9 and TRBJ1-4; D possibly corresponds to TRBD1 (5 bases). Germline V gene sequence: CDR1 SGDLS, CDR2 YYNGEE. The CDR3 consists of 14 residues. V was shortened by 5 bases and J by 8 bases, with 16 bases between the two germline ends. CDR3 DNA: TGTGCCAGCAGTCAGGGCCCTGGTGGGGAAAAACTGTTTTTT. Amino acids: CASSQGPGGEKLFF.

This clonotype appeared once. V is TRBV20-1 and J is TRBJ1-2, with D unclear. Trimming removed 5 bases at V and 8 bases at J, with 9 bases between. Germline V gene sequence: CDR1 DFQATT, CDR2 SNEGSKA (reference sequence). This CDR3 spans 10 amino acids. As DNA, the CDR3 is TGCAGTGCTGGCCAAGGAGGCTACACCTTC. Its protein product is CSAGQGGYTF.

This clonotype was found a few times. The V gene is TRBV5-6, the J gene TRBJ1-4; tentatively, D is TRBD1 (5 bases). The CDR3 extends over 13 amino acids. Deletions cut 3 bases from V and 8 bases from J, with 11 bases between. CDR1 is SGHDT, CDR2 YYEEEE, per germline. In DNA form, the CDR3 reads TGTGCCAGCAGCTCGGGACCGCGAGAAAAACTGTTTTTT. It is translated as CASSSGPREKLFF.

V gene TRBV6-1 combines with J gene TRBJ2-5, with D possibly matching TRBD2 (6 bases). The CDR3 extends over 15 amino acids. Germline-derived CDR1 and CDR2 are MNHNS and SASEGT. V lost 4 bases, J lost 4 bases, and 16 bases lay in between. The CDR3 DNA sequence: TGTGCCAGCAGTGGAGGAGGGGCCGGAGTAGAGACCCAGTACTTC. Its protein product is CASSGGGAGVETQYF.

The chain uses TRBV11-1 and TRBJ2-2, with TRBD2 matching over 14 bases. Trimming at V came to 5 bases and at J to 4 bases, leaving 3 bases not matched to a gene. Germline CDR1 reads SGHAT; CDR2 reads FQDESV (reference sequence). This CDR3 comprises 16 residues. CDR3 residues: CASSVTSGGGTGELFF. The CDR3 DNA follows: TGTGCCAGCAGCGTGACTAGCGGGGGGGGCACCGGGGAGCTGTTTTTT.

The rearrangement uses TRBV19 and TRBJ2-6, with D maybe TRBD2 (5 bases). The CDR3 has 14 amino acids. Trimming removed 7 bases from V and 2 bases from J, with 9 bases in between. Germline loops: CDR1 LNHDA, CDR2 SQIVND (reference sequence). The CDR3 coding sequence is TGTGCCAGTACCGTCGGGGCTGGGGCCAACGTCCTGACTTTC. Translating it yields CASTVGAGANVLTF.

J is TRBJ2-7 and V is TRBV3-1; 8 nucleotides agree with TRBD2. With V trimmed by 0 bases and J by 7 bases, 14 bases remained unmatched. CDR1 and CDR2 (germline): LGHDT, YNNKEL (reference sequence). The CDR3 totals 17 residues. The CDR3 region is CASSQDVFGLAGEEQYF. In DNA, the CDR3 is TGTGCCAGCAGCCAAGATGTTTTCGGACTAGCAGGGGAGGAGCAGTACTTC.

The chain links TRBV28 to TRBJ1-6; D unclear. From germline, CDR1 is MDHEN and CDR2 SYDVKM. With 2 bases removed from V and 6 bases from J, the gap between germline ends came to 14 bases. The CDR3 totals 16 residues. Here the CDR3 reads CASSLVPFSGNSPLHF. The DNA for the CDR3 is TGTGCCAGCAGTTTAGTCCCCTTCTCCGGTAATTCACCCCTCCACTTT.

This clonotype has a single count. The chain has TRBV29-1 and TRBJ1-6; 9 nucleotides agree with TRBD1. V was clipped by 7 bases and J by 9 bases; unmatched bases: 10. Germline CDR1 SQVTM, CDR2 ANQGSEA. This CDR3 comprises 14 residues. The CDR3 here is CSAATGGGGSPLHF. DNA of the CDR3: TGCAGCGCTGCCACAGGGGGCGGTGGTTCACCCCTCCACTTT.

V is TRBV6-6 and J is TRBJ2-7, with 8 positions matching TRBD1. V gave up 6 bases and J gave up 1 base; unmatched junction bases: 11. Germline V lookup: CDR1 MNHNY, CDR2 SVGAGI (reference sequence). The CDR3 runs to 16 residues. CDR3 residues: CASSLPQGAPSYEQYV. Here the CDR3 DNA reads TGTGCCAGCAGCCTACCCCAGGGGGCACCGTCCTACGAGCAGTACGTC.

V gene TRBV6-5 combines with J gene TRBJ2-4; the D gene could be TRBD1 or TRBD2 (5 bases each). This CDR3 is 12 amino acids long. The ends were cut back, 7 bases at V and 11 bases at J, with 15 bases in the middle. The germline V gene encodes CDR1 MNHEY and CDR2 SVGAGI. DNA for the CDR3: TGTGCCAGCACCGAGATCAGAGGGGTTCAGTACTTC. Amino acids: CASTEIRGVQYF.

The CDR3 here is CASSSANREEKLFF. The CDR3 bases are TGTGCCAGCAGTTCAGCGAACAGGGAGGAAAAACTGTTTTTT. The genes are TRBV6-2 or TRBV6-3 and TRBJ1-4; weak D call: TRBD1 (6 bases). Germline V lookup: CDR1 MNHEY, CDR2 SVGEGT. V was trimmed by 4 bases and J by 8 bases, leaving 14 bases between them. The CDR3 contains 14 residues.

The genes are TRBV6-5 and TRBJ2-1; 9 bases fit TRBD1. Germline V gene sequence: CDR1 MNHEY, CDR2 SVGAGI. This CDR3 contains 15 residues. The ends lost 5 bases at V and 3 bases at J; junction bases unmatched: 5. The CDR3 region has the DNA TGTGCCAGCAGTATGAGACAGGGGGGCTACAATGAGCAGTTCTTC. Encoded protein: CASSMRQGGYNEQFF.

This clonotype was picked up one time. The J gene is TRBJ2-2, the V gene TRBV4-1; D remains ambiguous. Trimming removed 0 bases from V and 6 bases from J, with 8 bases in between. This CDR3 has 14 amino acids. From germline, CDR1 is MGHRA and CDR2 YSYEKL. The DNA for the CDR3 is TGCGCCAGCAGCCAAGACGCCCGGGCCGGGGAGCTGTTTTTT. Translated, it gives CASSQDARAGELFF.

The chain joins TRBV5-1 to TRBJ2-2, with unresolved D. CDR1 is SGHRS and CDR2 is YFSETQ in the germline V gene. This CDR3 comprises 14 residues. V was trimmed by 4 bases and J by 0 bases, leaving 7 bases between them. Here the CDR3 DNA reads TGCGCCAGCAGCGCTTCGACGAACACCGGGGAGCTGTTTTTT. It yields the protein CASSASTNTGELFF.

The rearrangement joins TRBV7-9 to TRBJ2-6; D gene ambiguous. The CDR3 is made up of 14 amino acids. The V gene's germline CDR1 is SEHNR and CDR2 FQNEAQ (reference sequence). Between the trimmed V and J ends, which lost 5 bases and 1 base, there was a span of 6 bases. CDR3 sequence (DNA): TGTGCCAGCAGCAGGGTATCTGGGGCCAACGTCCTGACTTTC. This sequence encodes CASSRVSGANVLTF.

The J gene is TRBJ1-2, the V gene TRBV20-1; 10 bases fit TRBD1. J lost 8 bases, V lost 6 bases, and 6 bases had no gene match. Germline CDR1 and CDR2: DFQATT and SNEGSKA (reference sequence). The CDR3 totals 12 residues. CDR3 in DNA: TGCAGTGCCAGACAGGGGGCTTTAGGCTACACCTTC. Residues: CSARQGALGYTF.